The 25 T cell receptor beta chains given below trace back to one sample, sequenced in a study of blood T cell repertoires in COVID-19. Profiling relied on immunoSEQ multiplex PCR, and the TCRdb table lists in-frame clones only, not all of them. Of around 200,000 clones detected, approximately 90% appear once; the ten largest clones hold 1.2%. The sequencing sample was made of PBMCs or T cells enriched from blood (not recorded which). These receptors were obtained from a young man who had recovered from COVID-19.

The rearrangement joins TRBV13 to TRBJ2-1; tentatively, D is TRBD2 (6 bases). The V end was cut by 5 bases, the J end by 5 bases, with 10 bases between. In germline, CDR1 is PRHDT, CDR2 FYEKMQ (reference sequence). This CDR3 region has 13 residues. CDR3 DNA sequence: TGTGCCAGCAGCCTCGGACTAAACAATGAGCAGTTCTTC. Translating gives CASSLGLNNEQFF.

The chain carries TRBV4-3 and TRBJ2-3, with a weak D call TRBD2 (6 bases). The V gene lost 3 bases and the J gene lost 5 bases, with 18 bases spanning the gap. Germline V gene lookup returns CDR1 LGHNA and CDR2 YSLEER. The CDR3 sequence is 16 residues long. The CDR3 protein is CASSQEGVLGKDTQYF. The DNA of the CDR3 is TGCGCCAGCAGCCAGGAGGGTGTTTTAGGAAAAGATACGCAGTATTTT.

The V call is TRBV29-1, the J call TRBJ2-1; TRBD2 matches at 9 bases. Per the germline V gene, CDR1 is SQVTM and CDR2 is ANQGSEA. Unmatched junction bases numbered 13, after V lost 2 bases and J lost 5 bases. There are 17 residues in the CDR3. The CDR3 loop reads CSVETAEAGGPNNEQFF. CDR3 sequence (DNA): TGCAGCGTTGAAACAGCCGAAGCGGGGGGCCCAAACAATGAGCAGTTCTTC.

This chain links TRBV11-2 with TRBJ2-7, with TRBD1 as a possible D gene (6 bases). The CDR3 totals 14 residues. V lost 3 bases to trimming and J lost 0 bases, with 9 bases between them. The germline gives CDR1 SGHAT, CDR2 FQNNGV. The CDR3 loop reads CASSFYRVSYEQYF. As DNA, the CDR3 is TGTGCCAGCAGCTTCTACAGGGTCTCCTACGAGCAGTACTTC.

The gene calls are TRBV28 and TRBJ1-3; 11 bases line up with TRBD1. The CDR3 runs 16 residues. Germline CDR1 reads MDHEN; CDR2 reads SYDVKM. V trimming: 5 bases; J trimming: 4 bases; junction bases outside the gene matches: 7. DNA of the CDR3: TGTGCCAGCAGTCCTGGACAGGGGGCGCGGGGAAACACCATATATTTT. Protein sequence: CASSPGQGARGNTIYF.

This chain links TRBV18 with TRBJ2-1, with 7 bases aligning to TRBD1. Germline V CDR1 and CDR2: KGHSH, LQKENI. This CDR3 comprises 11 residues. V was clipped by 3 bases and J by 10 bases; unmatched bases: 0. The DNA for the CDR3 is TGTGCCAGCTCACCGGGACAGGAGCAGTTCTTC. Its translation is CASSPGQEQFF.

The rearrangement joins TRBV7-2 to TRBJ2-1; D uncertain. V was trimmed by 2 bases and J by 0 bases, leaving 8 bases between them. This CDR3 is built from 15 residues. The germline gives CDR1 SGHTA, CDR2 FQGNSA. CDR3 region: CASSLQVSSYNEQFF. In nucleotides, the CDR3 is TGTGCCAGCAGCTTACAGGTTAGCTCCTACAATGAGCAGTTCTTC.

V is TRBV11-2 and J is TRBJ2-5, with D perhaps TRBD2 (5 bases). CDR3 length: 14 amino acids. Trimming stripped 1 base from V and 5 bases from J, with 11 bases between. Germline V gives CDR1 SGHAT, CDR2 FQNNGV. The CDR3 DNA reads as TGTGCCAGCAGCTTAGTAGGTAGCGTGGAGACCCAGTACTTC. Amino acid sequence: CASSLVGSVETQYF.

V and J are TRBV7-9 and TRBJ2-5; D call uncertain. V was trimmed by 1 base and J by 5 bases, leaving 5 bases between them. The V gene's germline CDR1 is SEHNR and CDR2 FQNEAQ (reference sequence). CDR3 length equals 12 residues. This CDR3 reads CASSLGAETQYF. For the CDR3, the DNA is TGTGCCAGCAGCTTAGGGGCGGAGACCCAGTACTTC.

The chain recombines TRBV10-2 with TRBJ2-1; D is undetermined. This CDR3 has 13 residues. Germline loops: CDR1 WSHSY, CDR2 SAAADI. The V and J ends lost 2 bases and 4 bases respectively, with 6 bases between them. The CDR3 DNA reads TGCGCCAGCAGTGAGCTAGTGTACAATGAGCAGTTCTTC. Encoded protein: CASSELVYNEQFF.

CDR3 residues: CASSAGTGHTGELFF. CDR3 nucleotide sequence: TGTGCCAGCAGCGCCGGGACAGGGCACACCGGGGAGCTGTTTTTT. This rearrangement joins TRBV6-4 to TRBJ2-2; 9 bases map to TRBD1. The CDR3 sequence is 15 residues long. With V trimmed by 6 bases and J by 3 bases, 5 bases remained unmatched. CDR1 is MRHNA, CDR2 SNTAGT, per germline.

The rearrangement uses TRBV4-1 and TRBJ1-2; TRBD1 might be the D (6 bases). V was trimmed by 0 bases and J by 2 bases, leaving 19 bases between them. This CDR3 comprises 18 residues. Germline V gene lookup returns CDR1 MGHRA and CDR2 YSYEKL. CDR3: CASSQESGTPGKNYGYTF. CDR3 sequence (DNA): TGCGCCAGCAGCCAAGAATCCGGGACACCCGGGAAGAACTATGGCTACACCTTC.

CDR3 sequence reads: CASSQDPGFEQYF. CDR3 in DNA: TGCGCCAGCAGCCAAGACCCGGGGTTCGAGCAGTACTTC. The chain links TRBV4-1 to TRBJ2-7, with D possibly TRBD2 on 5 matching bases. In germline, CDR1 is MGHRA, CDR2 YSYEKL. The CDR3 extends over 13 amino acids. V dropped 0 bases and J dropped 6 bases, with 9 bases sitting between them.

The rearrangement links TRBV14 to TRBJ1-4, with TRBD1 matching 7 bases. Germline CDR1 reads SGHDN; CDR2 reads FVKESK. The CDR3 is made up of 13 amino acids. Germline trimming cut 4 bases from V and 8 bases from J; bases unmatched to any gene: 4. The chain's CDR3 is CASSRQGNEKLFF. CDR3 coding DNA: TGTGCCAGCAGCCGACAGGGTAACGAAAAACTGTTTTTT.

This clone has only one observation. The chain is built from TRBV29-1 and TRBJ2-3; TRBD2 matches at 11 bases. CDR3 length: 15 residues. Germline V gene sequence: CDR1 SQVTM, CDR2 ANQGSEA. V was clipped by 3 bases and J by 0 bases; unmatched bases: 2. CDR3 in amino acids: CSVETSGASTDTQYF. CDR3 sequence (DNA): TGCAGCGTTGAGACTAGCGGGGCAAGCACAGATACGCAGTATTTT.

The CDR3 bases are TGTGCCAGCCATCCGTGGGATCAGGGCTCCTACGAGCAGTACTTC. Protein: CASHPWDQGSYEQYF. This chain uses TRBV27 with TRBJ2-7; D is possibly TRBD1 (5 bases). There are 15 residues in the CDR3. The V end was cut by 8 bases, the J end by 0 bases, with 17 bases between. The germline V gene encodes CDR1 MNHEY and CDR2 SMNVEV (reference sequence).

J is TRBJ1-1 and V is TRBV23-1, with 9 positions matching TRBD1. TRBV23-1 is classed as an ORF, of uncertain function. Trimming took 4 bases from V and 2 from J; bases not matched to a gene: 11. The CDR3 runs to 17 residues. CDR3 residues: CASSPPIRQGVNTEAFF. The CDR3 DNA reads TGCGCCAGCAGTCCGCCCATCAGACAGGGGGTAAACACTGAAGCTTTCTTT.

V and J are TRBV27 and TRBJ2-3, with D possibly TRBD2 on 6 matching bases. CDR3 length: 16 residues. CDR1 is MNHEY, CDR2 SMNVEV, per germline (reference sequence). Trimming cost V 5 bases and J 4 bases, with 19 bases left between them. The CDR3 loop is CASSRSGAVSSDTQYF. Here the CDR3 DNA reads TGTGCCAGCAGTCGCTCGGGAGCGGTTTCTTCAGATACGCAGTATTTT.

The chain couples TRBV7-8 to TRBJ1-1; the D gene is possibly TRBD1 (6 bases). V was shortened by 5 bases and J by 5 bases, with 21 bases between the two germline ends. CDR1 is SGHVS and CDR2 is FQNEAQ in the germline V gene. This CDR3 contains 16 residues. The CDR3 DNA reads TGTGCCAGCAGCCCATGGCGGGCGGGGGGCCGGACTGAAGCTTTCTTT. The encoded protein is CASSPWRAGGRTEAFF.

The chain is built from TRBV24-1 and TRBJ2-7; D is possibly TRBD1 (7 bases). The length of the CDR3 is 16 residues. Per the germline V gene, CDR1 is KGHDR and CDR2 is SFDVKD. The V end was cut by 4 bases, the J end by 7 bases, with 22 bases between. CDR3 amino acids: CATSDPRDSGAGEQYF. CDR3 bases: TGTGCCACCAGTGACCCGCGGGACAGCGGCGCGGGGGAGCAGTACTTC.

This chain joins TRBV2 and TRBJ2-3, with D perhaps TRBD2 (6 bases). The CDR3 sequence is 14 residues long. Trimming pared 6 bases from V and 3 bases from J, leaving 13 bases between. Germline CDR1 reads SNHLY; CDR2 reads FYNNEI. CDR3 protein: CASRGGSPTDTQYF. The CDR3 DNA sequence: TGTGCCAGCAGGGGGGGTAGCCCTACAGATACGCAGTATTTT.

The chain combines TRBV12-3 or TRBV12-4 with TRBJ2-7; possibly TRBD1 for D (5 bases). The CDR3 runs to 12 residues. The ends were cut back, 2 bases at V and 6 bases at J, with 8 bases in the middle. The CDR3, as DNA: TGTGCCAGCAGTTTATCAGGGTTCGAGCAGTACTTC. This codes for CASSLSGFEQYF.

The rearrangement joins TRBV28 to TRBJ1-2; 7 positions match TRBD1. The CDR3 is made up of 15 amino acids. CDR1 MDHEN and CDR2 SYDVKM come from the germline V gene. The J segment lost 4 bases and the V segment lost 5 bases, leaving 10 bases of the junction unmatched. For the CDR3, the DNA is TGTGCCAGCAGTCCAAAACAGGGGTTCTTCTATGGCTACACCTTC. This codes for CASSPKQGFFYGYTF.

This clone was seen only once. V usage is TRBV28 and J usage is TRBJ2-5, with 7 nucleotides matching TRBD2. CDR1 is MDHEN and CDR2 is SYDVKM in the germline V gene. V gave up 5 bases and J gave up 5 bases; unmatched junction bases: 17. The CDR3 has 17 amino acids. CDR3 region: CASSPRNVAGVGETQYF. CDR3 DNA sequence: TGTGCCAGCAGTCCCCGAAACGTCGCGGGAGTTGGTGAGACCCAGTACTTC.

The chain carries TRBV10-3 and TRBJ2-7; perhaps TRBD2 as D (7 bases). Germline V gives CDR1 ENHRY, CDR2 SYGVKD. V lost 0 bases, J lost 4 bases, and 13 bases lay in between. The CDR3 is 15 amino acids. CDR3 amino acids: CAISESGGGFYEQYF. CDR3 nucleotide sequence: TGTGCCATCAGTGAGTCGGGCGGGGGCTTTTACGAGCAGTACTTC.